This TCR beta chain was identified during a study of control samples from healthy donors and cancer patients. Trimming removed 3 bases from V and 3 bases from J, with 20 bases in between. The germline V gene has CDR1 KGHSH and CDR2 LQKENI. CDR3 length equals 17 residues. The table came from immunoSEQ multiplex PCR; TCRdb's copy has only in-frame clones and leaves some out. The sample lists 150,000 or so clones, about 94% occurring once. Sequenced sample: blood. V usage is TRBV18 and J usage is TRBJ1-1; D is possibly TRBD1 (6 bases). This sequence was found in a man aged 35 to 55 in good health. The CDR3 is CASSPRTGRVPDTEAFF. The CDR3 region has the DNA TGTGCCAGCTCACCTCGAACAGGGAGAGTACCGGACACTGAAGCTTTCTTT. The variable domain in full, completed from reference TRBV18 and TRBJ1-1, reads NAGVMQNPRHLVRRRGQEARLRCSPMKGHSHVYWYRQLPEEGLKFMVYLQKENIIDESGMPKERFSAEFPKEGPSILRIQQVVRGDSAAYFCASSPRTGRVPDTEAFFGQGTRLTVV.